A single sample gave rise to the 27 T cell receptor beta chains below, sequenced in a study of vaccination and CD4 T cells after COVID-19 (dated 2022 in TCRdb). Receptor amplification or capture employed PCR. Sequencing instrument: Illumina iSeq 100. DNA from cultured CD4+ T cells was subjected to TCR sequencing with the Oncomine TCR Beta short-read assay at the Johns Hopkins FTIC core. TCRdb handled the public reads itself, with Q25 trimming in fastp and clone calling in MiXCR, and kept productive beta chains. Rows are combined by CDR3 protein, so each entry shows the most common genes and DNA. The sample data list about 4,900 distinct CDR3 sequences, and roughly 28% of these were observed just once. Around 30% of the sample belongs to the ten largest clones. The sample's treatment or condition label is to be understood as: approximately 10-day PBMC culture with coronavirus spike peptide pools or control peptides (ViraFEST assay). CD4+ T cells from unexposed donors were collected before the COVID-19 pandemic (2011-2018).

The antigens these receptors bind are not known. The sample was CD4+ T cells from blood, cultured in vitro. Receptors were obtained from a human donor in good health.

There are a few counts of this clonotype. The rearrangement uses TRBV6-1 and TRBJ1-2; 9 nucleotides line up with TRBD1. CDR3 length equals 15 residues. V lost 5 bases, J lost 2 bases, and 6 bases stayed unmatched. Germline values: CDR1 MNHNS, CDR2 SASEGT. The CDR3 DNA sequence: TGTGCCAGCAGTAGCACCGGGACAGGGAACTATGGCTACACCTTC. Translation gives CASSSTGTGNYGYTF.

This clonotype is medium-sized in the sample. The DNA for the CDR3 is TGCAGTGCTAGTGATGGCAGGGGAGATCAGCCCCAGCATTTT. Residues: CSASDGRGDQPQHF. V usage is TRBV20-1 and J usage is TRBJ1-5, with a possible D match to TRBD1 (6 bases). Per germline, CDR1 DFQATT and CDR2 SNEGSKA (reference sequence). Deletions cut 3 bases from V and 5 bases from J, with 14 bases between. The CDR3 length is 14 residues.

This clonotype was recorded a few times. The chain is built from TRBV7-7 and TRBJ2-2; 8 bases are shared with TRBD1. J gave up 0 bases and V 5 bases, and 5 bases lay outside the gene matches. Germline CDR1 reads SSHAT; CDR2 reads FNYEAQ (reference sequence). The CDR3 spans 16 residues. CDR3 in amino acids: CASSRTGPANTGELFF. The CDR3 DNA is TGTGCCAGCAGCCGGACAGGGCCCGCGAACACCGGGGAGCTGTTTTTT.

This clonotype came up a few times. V and J are TRBV10-3 and TRBJ2-2; D unresolved. The germline CDR1 and CDR2 sequences are ENHRY and SYGVKD. V lost 10 bases and J 7 bases, leaving 19 bases between the germline ends. The CDR3 totals 14 residues. The CDR3 here is CATGARDVNGELFF. In DNA, the CDR3 is TGTGCCACCGGCGCTAGGGATGTTAACGGGGAGCTGTTTTTT.

In its sample, this clonotype was seen a few times. This rearrangement joins TRBV19 to TRBJ1-2, with D perhaps TRBD1 (5 bases). This CDR3 has 15 residues. Germline V gene sequence: CDR1 LNHDA, CDR2 SQIVND (reference sequence). Deletions cut 6 bases from V and 7 bases from J, with 21 bases between. The CDR3 DNA sequence: TGTGCCAGTAGACCCCTCAGTGGGGCAGGGAGTGGCTACACCTTC. Its protein product is CASRPLSGAGSGYTF.

This clonotype has more than one count but fewer than ten. The rearrangement links TRBV24-1 to TRBJ2-2, with a weak D call TRBD2 (5 bases). V lost 9 bases and J 7 bases, leaving 11 bases between the germline ends. The CDR3 length is 12 residues. Germline assignment: CDR1 KGHDR and CDR2 SFDVKD. CDR3 in DNA: TGTGCCACCTCTCGAGGGCTCGGGGAGCTGTTTTTT. It translates to CATSRGLGELFF.

The chain combines TRBV5-1 with TRBJ1-1; D is ambiguous. The CDR3 is 13 amino acids. Looked up from germline, CDR1 is SGHRS and CDR2 is YFSETQ. V lost 0 bases, J lost 6 bases, and 9 bases lay in between. The CDR3 region has the DNA TGCGCCAGCAGCTTGGGAAGGGATGCTGAAGCTTTCTTT. This translates into CASSLGRDAEAFF. Complete variable domain (other parts from reference TRBV5-1 and TRBJ1-1): KAGVTQTPRYLIKTRGQQVTLSCSPISGHRSVSWYQQTPGQGLQFLFEYFSETQRNKGNFPGRFSGRQFSNSRSEMNVSTLELGDSALYLCASSLGRDAEAFFGQGTRLTVV.

This clonotype was seen more than once but under ten times. V and J are TRBV2 and TRBJ1-2; 9 bases map to TRBD1. V shed 3 bases, J shed 1 base, and the junction held 6 bases outside the gene matches. This CDR3 is built from 16 residues. Germline V gives CDR1 SNHLY, CDR2 FYNNEI. As DNA, the CDR3 is TGTGCCAGCAGTGACTTGGGACAGGGTAATAACTATGGCTACACCTTC. Residues: CASSDLGQGNNYGYTF.

This chain joins TRBV5-1 and TRBJ1-1, with 8 bases identical to TRBD1. Germline lookup yields CDR1 SGHRS and CDR2 YFSETQ. With 4 bases clipped from V and 3 bases from J, the junction kept 8 bases outside the gene matches. The CDR3 is 15 residues long. The CDR3 sequence: CASSVTTGVDTEAFF. As DNA, the CDR3 is TGCGCCAGCAGCGTAACGACAGGGGTAGACACTGAAGCTTTCTTT.

The chain combines TRBV27 with TRBJ1-1; a weak D match, TRBD1 (5 bases). This CDR3 is built from 15 residues. Germline V lookup: CDR1 MNHEY, CDR2 SMNVEV (reference sequence). V was cut by 0 bases and J by 2 bases, with 10 bases left in between. The CDR3 region is CASSLSLDSNTEAFF. The CDR3 DNA reads TGTGCCAGCAGTTTATCCCTAGACAGCAACACTGAAGCTTTCTTT.

The chain combines TRBV19 with TRBJ1-2; possibly TRBD1 for D (6 bases). Trimming removed 10 bases from V and 0 bases from J, with 12 bases in between. Germline V gene data show CDR1 as LNHDA and CDR2 as SQIVND (reference sequence). The CDR3 runs to 13 residues. The CDR3 region is CATVQGTNYGYTF. The DNA for the CDR3 is TGTGCCACTGTCCAGGGGACTAACTATGGCTACACCTTC.

The CDR3 nucleotides read TGCAGCGTTGAGACAGGGGCGGGCTATGGCTACACCTTC. This gives the protein CSVETGAGYGYTF. The chain combines TRBV29-1 with TRBJ1-2; 8 positions agree with TRBD1. The trim removed 3 bases at V and 4 bases at J, leaving 4 bases unmatched. This CDR3 comprises 13 residues. From germline, CDR1 is SQVTM and CDR2 ANQGSEA. The full variable domain, with the rest looked up from reference TRBV29-1 and TRBJ1-2, is SAVISQKPSRDICQRGTSLTIQCQVDSQVTMMFWYRQQPGQSLTLIATANQGSEATYESGFVIDKFPISRPNLTFSTLTVSNMSPEDSSIYLCSVETGAGYGYTFGSGTRLTVV.

The V call is TRBV6-5, the J call TRBJ2-1, with TRBD1 matching 7 bases. Germline CDR1 is MNHEY and CDR2 is SVGAGI. The V segment lost 2 bases and the J segment 6 bases; nucleotides outside the gene matches: 1. The CDR3 loop spans 13 amino acids. DNA of the CDR3: TGTGCCAGCAGTTACCGGGACAGCAATGAGCAGTTCTTC. Translation gives CASSYRDSNEQFF.

This clonotype has a handful of counts. The chain uses TRBV6-5 and TRBJ2-7; possible D gene TRBD1, 6 bases. CDR3 length: 14 residues. V lost 6 bases to trimming and J lost 0 bases, with 12 bases between them. CDR1 and CDR2 (germline): MNHEY, SVGAGI. In DNA, the CDR3 is TGTGCCAGCAGGTACAGGGATAGCTCCTACGAGCAGTACTTC. Its protein product is CASRYRDSSYEQYF.

This clonotype appeared a few times. The chain joins TRBV6-1 to TRBJ1-3, with no clear D. CDR1 and CDR2 from the germline V gene are MNHNS and SASEGT. Trimming shortened V by 10 bases and J by 5 bases, and 21 bases separated the two germline ends. The CDR3 loop spans 15 amino acids. CDR3 coding DNA: TGTGCCACCTGGCGAAAGTTGGACGGTAGAAACACCATATATTTT. Its protein is CATWRKLDGRNTIYF.

This sequence joins TRBV20-1 and TRBJ1-4, with D hard to call. The CDR3 runs to 14 residues. Per the germline V gene, CDR1 is DFQATT and CDR2 is SNEGSKA (reference sequence). Trimming removed 5 bases from V and 0 bases from J, with 10 bases in between. The CDR3, as DNA: TGCAGTGCTGGACCGGGATCAACTAATGAAAAACTGTTTTTT. Translated, it gives CSAGPGSTNEKLFF.

The gene calls are TRBV7-9 and TRBJ1-1; D call uncertain. The germline gives CDR1 SEHNR, CDR2 FQNEAQ (reference sequence). V lost 4 bases to trimming and J lost 7 bases, with 19 bases between them. The CDR3 runs 15 residues. In nucleotides, the CDR3 is TGTGCCAGCAGCTCAACCAAACCACGGGGATATGAAGCTTTCTTT. It yields the protein CASSSTKPRGYEAFF.

V and J are TRBV5-5 and TRBJ1-1; 7 nucleotides align to TRBD1. Germline CDR1 and CDR2: SGHKS and YYEKEE (reference sequence). The trim removed 4 bases at V and 5 bases at J, leaving 8 bases unmatched. This CDR3 has 14 residues. The CDR3 here is CASSLTSGGTEAFF. DNA of the CDR3: TGTGCCAGCAGCCTAACCTCAGGGGGGACTGAAGCTTTCTTT.

V usage is TRBV12-3 or TRBV12-4 and J usage is TRBJ1-5; D is unclear. CDR3 size: 12 residues. V lost 7 bases to trimming and J lost 4 bases, with 8 bases between them. Here the CDR3 DNA reads TGTGCCAGCAATCGGGTGAATCAGCCCCAGCATTTT. Amino acid sequence: CASNRVNQPQHF.

The chain couples TRBV29-1 to TRBJ2-1; D is perhaps TRBD1 or TRBD2 (5 bases each). The V gene lost 7 bases and the J gene lost 7 bases, with 11 bases spanning the gap. This CDR3 is built from 11 residues. From germline, CDR1 is SQVTM and CDR2 ANQGSEA. This chain's CDR3 is CSGGIANEQFF. The CDR3 coding sequence is TGCAGCGGGGGGATAGCGAATGAGCAGTTCTTC.

In its sample, this clonotype ranks as medium-sized. The chain recombines TRBV7-9 with TRBJ1-2; D might be TRBD1 (6 bases). This CDR3 is built from 15 residues. V was pared by 2 bases and J by 7 bases, with 17 bases between. The V gene's germline CDR1 is SEHNR and CDR2 FQNEAQ (reference sequence). DNA for the CDR3: TGTGCCAGCAGCTTAACAGGCGGACAGTTGACTGGCTACACCTTC. Amino acid sequence: CASSLTGGQLTGYTF.

In this sample, this clonotype turned up a few times. The chain links TRBV6-1 to TRBJ1-6, with D possibly TRBD1 on 6 matching bases. The ends were cut back, 6 bases at V and 15 bases at J, with 18 bases in the middle. The CDR3 length is 13 residues. Germline V lookup: CDR1 MNHNS, CDR2 SASEGT. The CDR3 spells CASRPPGASVLHF. As DNA, the CDR3 is TGTGCCAGCAGGCCTCCGGGGGCCTCAGTCCTCCACTTT.

The chain is built from TRBV18 and TRBJ2-6; no clear D gene. The CDR3 is made up of 15 amino acids. CDR1 is KGHSH and CDR2 is LQKENI in the germline V gene. V lost 6 bases and J lost 1, with 10 bases in between. The CDR3 DNA reads as TGTGCCAGCTCGCGGCTCCTATCTGGGGCCAACGTCCTGACTTTC. It specifies CASSRLLSGANVLTF.

The V and J genes are TRBV12-3 or TRBV12-4 and TRBJ1-5; D not certain. The CDR3 runs to 13 residues. V was cut by 1 base and J by 5 bases, with 6 bases left in between. The CDR3 is CASSLDPHQPQHF. CDR3 in DNA: TGTGCCAGCAGTTTAGATCCCCATCAGCCCCAGCATTTT.

This clonotype was observed a handful of times. The chain recombines TRBV24-1 with TRBJ2-7; 7 bases are a match to TRBD1. Looked up from germline, CDR1 is KGHDR and CDR2 is SFDVKD. The CDR3 is 14 amino acids. J gave up 6 bases and V 3 bases, and 7 bases lay outside the gene matches. CDR3 loop: CATSDPDRECEQYF. DNA for the CDR3: TGTGCCACCAGTGATCCCGACAGGGAGTGCGAGCAGTACTTC.

In DNA, the CDR3 is TGCGCCAGCAGCCAAGGGGACGGCTCTGGAAACACCATATATTTT. Translation: CASSQGDGSGNTIYF. The chain uses TRBV4-1 and TRBJ1-3; maybe TRBD1 (5 bases). Trimming removed 1 base at V and 0 bases at J, with 7 bases between. The CDR3 has 15 residues. The germline CDR1 and CDR2 sequences are MGHRA and YSYEKL.

The chain has TRBV9 and TRBJ2-3; 8 nucleotides match TRBD2. Germline CDR1 and CDR2: SGDLS and YYNGEE. The CDR3 contains 16 residues. The ends lost 0 bases at V and 4 bases at J; junction bases unmatched: 7. CDR3 sequence reads: CASSVGNGGAADTQYF. The CDR3, as DNA: TGTGCCAGCAGCGTAGGGAACGGGGGGGCCGCAGATACGCAGTATTTT. Looking up the rest from reference TRBV9 and TRBJ2-3 gives the full variable domain: DSGVTQTPKHLITATGQRVTLRCSPRSGDLSVYWYQQSLDQGLQFLIQYYNGEERAKGNILERFSAQQFPDLHSELNLSSLELGDSALYFCASSVGNGGAADTQYFGPGTRLTVL.